This TCR beta chain was obtained from a study of monozygotic twins with inflammatory bowel disease. The CDR3 sequence is 14 residues long. Germline loops: CDR1 DFQATT, CDR2 SNEGSKA (reference sequence). Two rounds of nested PCR, of around 15 and 9 cycles, were run on TCRalpha and TCRbeta cDNA. Reanalyzing the 5' RACE reads, TCRdb keeps one entry per CDR3 protein, without DNA. This sample's clone table lists 330,000 or so distinct CDR3 sequences. Blood samples of less than 3 ml were drawn from every donor. Broader study findings: Results did not support any single strong IBD-associated signal or clonotype. TCRbeta diversity (inverse Simpson) was lower in IBD patients than in healthy co-twins.

As concerns this clonotype: Its antigen remains unidentified.

The chain couples TRBV20-1 to TRBJ2-1; TCRdb outputs TRBD1, but without DNA this stays unchecked. Input material: blood. The receptor was isolated from a human donor with ulcerative colitis or Crohn's disease, or a healthy co-twin of an affected twin (not recorded which). The CDR3 here is CSANGRQGYNEQFF.